This T cell receptor beta chain was obtained from a study of cytomegalovirus exposure and HLA in healthy donors (dated by TCRdb to about 2017). Notes on the research overall: An earlier analysis of about 530 of the donors reported 276 Gb of sequence data and around 110 million unique TCR beta sequences obtained from roughly 170 million T cells. The T cell repertoires of 666 subjects were profiled by immunosequencing and related to cytomegalovirus serostatus. The aim of the study was to test whether cataloging public T cell receptors could identify signatures of past pathogen exposure. A later analysis re-examined previously published TCR beta repertoires from 610 or so donors and added high-resolution HLA genotyping to investigate patterns of TCR occurrence. High-throughput TCR immunosequencing, statistical association of individual TCRs with disease status, and machine learning were combined to predict cytomegalovirus infection status. A separate validation cohort of over 95 different subjects was used in addition to the 666-subject first cohort. The number of donors typed differed by locus, with roughly 620-640 for A, B, C, DRB1 and DQB1, 522 for DQA1, under 610 for DPA1, and about 450 for DPB1. Among the roughly 390 genotyped donors, around 81% belonged to the genetic ancestry cluster associated with self-reported Caucasian donors. Several DR-DQ haplotypes were treated as single units for association and clustering because of strong linkage in the cohort. On average, 235,054 unique TCR beta nucleotide sequences were sequenced per donor among a few hundred genotyped donors of the cohort, with roughly a sixth of those sequences being non-productive. Rather than drawing on any new phenotypic data, the later analysis identified candidate immune exposures from TCR beta sequences and the way those sequences occurred across donors. All discovery cohort repertoires had been generated on a single sequencing platform. To decide whether each TCR beta V gene segment behaved as functional or pseudogenic, an earlier analysis of some 540 of the donors relied on high-throughput TCR beta sequencing. Class I and class II HLA loci were covered by the typing at four-digit resolution. Alongside the repertoire data, information on donor age, sex, ethnicity and CMV serostatus was compiled. An early release covering roughly 580 HLA-typed donors comprised roughly 300 gigabases of sequencing data and around 85 million unique TCR sequences. A later genetic analysis used genome-wide SNP genotypes for 398 of the 666 donors, treating that subset as a discovery cohort.

V is shortened by 3 bases, J by 2 bases, and the region joining them spans 13 bases. CDR1 and CDR2 are read off the germline V gene as MDHEN and SYDVKM. The CDR3 has 16 amino acids, counting the end cysteine and phenylalanine. Solely the CDR3 DNA is kept, with 48 bases framed from the first base. Receptors were amplified or captured by the immunoSEQ multiplex PCR assay. For the multiplex PCR, a mixture combining 60 forward primers for TCR Vbeta segments and 13 reverse primers for TCR Jbeta segments was used. The CDR3 region of rearranged TCR beta genes was amplified from genomic DNA with a multiplex PCR assay. The amplified TCR beta libraries were sequenced on the Illumina HiSeq System as 87-base-pair reads. The published analysis was carried out like this. Across the roughly 670 repertoires, a later analysis counted 78 million or so unique TCR beta chains, approximately 12 million of which were shared by at least two donors. Raw reads were error-corrected and collapsed into unique sequences with a nearest-neighbor algorithm that merged closely related sequences to remove PCR and sequencing errors. To assign V, D and J gene segments, CDR3 sequences were aligned to IMGT reference sequences. For a sequence to be retained, a match of at least six nucleotides to both a V gene segment and a J gene segment was required. Rearrangements were classified as productive when the CDR3 lacked stop codons and remained in frame with V and J, and all other rearrangements were classified as non-productive. Following IMGT convention, CDR3 was defined as the stretch from the second conserved V-encoded cysteine to the conserved J-encoded phenylalanine. The earlier analysis of 500 to 750 of the donors excluded any sequence lacking an unambiguous match to a single V gene segment. In an earlier analysis of several hundred of the donors, a V segment was called functional when productive rearrangements were above 56.7%, and segregating when the standard deviation between donors exceeded 5%. A statistical classification framework was built to diagnose cytomegalovirus status from the catalog of TCR beta chain sequences. A later analysis assigned V and J genes by comparing TCR nucleotide sequences with IMGT/GENE-DB human TR gene sequences. In a later analysis, CDR3 sequences and most-parsimonious VDJ recombination scenarios were assigned using the TCRdist pipeline. A later analysis defined each TCR beta chain by its CDR3 amino acid sequence plus V-gene family, and excluded reads lacking a unique V-gene family. To address suspected cross-contamination and a sequencing artifact, a later analysis removed over 500 highly shared, low-generation-probability nucleotide sequences. A later analysis calculated a clonal expansion index for each public chain from normalized within-repertoire ranks of inferred template counts. Generation probabilities in a later analysis came from a VDJ recombination model fitted to out-of-frame rearrangements, and those results were checked against IGoR. In a later analysis, hypergeometric tests were used to score TCR-TCR, TCR-HLA and TCR-CMV co-occurrence, with a repertoire-size bias correction applied to TCR pairs. False discovery rates were estimated in a later analysis by permuting HLA or CMV assignments 20 times. A later analysis grouped co-occurring TCRs with DBSCAN, adding TCRdist sequence similarity when clustering within HLA-allele-positive subsets. Co-occurrence clustering excluded repertoires with fewer than 30,000 or more than 120,000 public chains, plus five with anomalous nucleotide sharing. This immuneACCESS table, as held by TCRdb, lists in-frame sequences with V and J called but not all clones. Of the missing ones, under half trace to an unresolved V gene in checked studies; the others have no known cause. The V and J calls and clone size were taken over from that table, and D and trimming were inferred from the DNA. Within this sample are approximately 72,000 clones, with approximately 78% of them counted one time only. 1.9% of the sample is taken by the ten largest.

What the study reported, not specific to this receptor: Compared with the approximately 670-donor mean, donors in an Asian-associated ancestry cluster had fewer N-insertions in productive TCRs, according to a later genetic analysis. Most CMV-associated TCR beta chains appeared to be HLA-restricted in a later analysis, and the HLA associations seemed to be driven largely by CMV exposure. A few of the identified cytomegalovirus-associated TCR beta chains were confirmed in vitro to be specific for cytomegalovirus antigens. Most TCR sequences were seen in very few donors, while some public TCRs were found in many individuals. According to a later analysis, TCR association rates differed among HLA loci, with DRB1 alleles showing the most associated TCRs and HLA-C alleles showing the fewest. The study gave a list of about 170 TCR beta chains associated with cytomegalovirus. Correlated functional status among segregating V segments might be attributable to linkage disequilibrium, but an unknown experimental factor could not be ruled out. An association between a missense DCLRE1C variant and V-gene and J-gene trimming of TCR beta chains was found in a later genetic analysis and replicated in an independent cohort. Immune exposure information for the cohort was limited to CMV serostatus. HLA typing was unavailable for some donors at each locus, so association tests used only the typed subset. A further reported finding was that TCR beta sequences accurately predicted the HLA-A and HLA-B alleles for most subjects in the first cohort. In a later analysis, 15,000 to 20,000 TCR beta sequences were associated with specific HLA alleles at a false discovery rate of 0.05. Assigning TCR associations to individual alleles was difficult when HLA alleles, especially DR and DQ, strongly co-occurred. A later analysis found that HLA-associated TCR beta chains were more clonally expanded and had lower generation probabilities than equally common non-associated chains. In an earlier analysis of approximately 600 of the donors, most TCR beta V segments were observed in productive rearrangements about 87% or about 30% of the time, broadly matching IMGT annotations. This cohort had only TCR beta chains sequenced, and the lack of alpha or paired-chain data limited which features could be detected. The classifier was reported to diagnose cytomegalovirus status with high specificity and sensitivity in both the original cohort and the validation cohort. According to a later analysis, parvovirus B19, influenza, CMV and Epstein-Barr virus appeared linked to several top co-occurrence clusters. Sequencing depth was assumed to be roughly uniform across donors in the presence/absence analyses, though that assumption may not hold. Because the 87-base-pair reads could not distinguish some IMGT-functional V segments, including TRBV6-2 and TRBV6-3, those segments were excluded. Because counts were too low, approximately 15 rarely observed V segments, including chromosome 9 orphons, were excluded from the earlier analysis of a few hundred of the donors. It was suggested by the authors that the approach could potentially be generalized to other disease states and immunological phenotypes. A cluster of highly shared sequence variants was judged likely to be a technical artifact of the sequencing pipeline.

Remarks on this clone: Its antigen has not been determined. No much larger clonotype is one base removed from it; base qualities were not supplied.

The cohort consisted of hundreds of healthy bone marrow donors. At the time of sampling, every cohort member was nominally healthy, though immune exposures that went unrecorded were likely present. The donor tested CMV seronegative and was one of the 352 seronegative cohort members. A peripheral blood sample was provided by each donor, and peripheral blood mononuclear cells were used for TCR beta sequencing. Genomic DNA extraction from the blood cell samples was performed with the Qiagen DNeasy Blood Extraction Kit. The receptor was derived from a man between 18 and 29 years old in good health and CMV-seronegative. Source material: PBMCs. The V and J segments used are TRBV28 and TRBJ2-2; the D gene is perhaps TRBD2, on 5 matching bases. DNA sequence: TGTGCCAGCAGTTTTTTCTCGGGGTCAAACACCGGGGAGCTGTTTTTT. This codes for CASSFFSGSNTGELFF.